This TCR beta chain was retrieved from a study of T cells in Graves' hyperthyroidism and ophthalmopathy. The V gene end was trimmed by 6 bases and the J gene end by 12 bases; junction bases not matched to a gene: 7. The CDR3 extends over 12 amino acids. General observations from the study: Ophthalmopathy cases were set apart from stable hyperthyroidism by a 13 V-J model. The model predicted ophthalmopathy a median roughly six months before onset.

On this clonotype itself: Its antigen is as yet unknown.

Amplification targeted TCR beta CDR3 regions from RNA transcripts. The HTBI primer set drove a first-round RT-PCR of the TCR CDR3. TCRdb re-called the multiplex PCR reads with MiXCR, one entry per CDR3 protein. Counted here are 550,000 to 700,000 distinct CDR3 sequences, around 42% occurring once; the ten biggest clones make up around 20%. Any patient presenting with uncontrolled infection, other autoimmune disease, pregnancy or lactation was left out. Diagnostic assessment was based on clinical symptoms, serum thyroxine and TRAb, thyroid ultrasound and orbital computed tomography. This chain connects TRBV12-3 or TRBV12-4 to TRBJ2-5, with 10 bases that match TRBD1. This TCR derives from an adult woman with Graves' disease, either hyperthyroidism or ophthalmopathy (not recorded which). Material: peripheral blood or thyroid tissue (not recorded which). The DNA for the CDR3 is TGTGCCAGCAGCCCTGGGACAGGGGAAGAGTACTTC. Translated: CASSPGTGEEYF.